The 29 T cell receptor beta chains given below trace back to one sample, sequenced in a study of PD-L1 blockade in urothelial cancer. Produced via immunoSEQ multiplex PCR; TCRdb's table is partial and in-frame only. Here the sample spans around 56,000 clones, 85% to 90% being singletons. The specimen comprised PBMCs, sampled around atezolizumab (anti-PD-L1) treatment. These receptors were collected from a man aged 45 to 65 with urothelial cancer.

The chain carries TRBV20-1 and TRBJ2-7; no reliable D call. Looked up from germline, CDR1 is DFQATT and CDR2 is SNEGSKA (reference sequence). This CDR3 comprises 11 residues. V was pared by 6 bases and J by 3 bases, with 9 bases between. Here the CDR3 reads CSANKYYEQYF. The CDR3 region has the DNA TGCAGTGCGAACAAGTACTACGAGCAGTACTTC.

The rearrangement uses TRBV28 and TRBJ1-2, with D hard to call. Germline values: CDR1 MDHEN, CDR2 SYDVKM. The CDR3 is 13 residues long. V lost 10 bases and J lost 2, with 14 bases in between. For the CDR3, the DNA is TGTGCCATCCTGGGGTGGAGGAACTATGGCTACACCTTC. Protein product: CAILGWRNYGYTF.

This chain joins TRBV5-8 and TRBJ2-1, with a tentative D call TRBD2 (8 bases). Germline CDR1 SGHTS, CDR2 YDEGEE. The length of the CDR3 is 19 residues. Trimming removed 4 bases at V and 0 bases at J, with 23 bases between. DNA for the CDR3: TGTGCCAGCAGCAGGGGACAGTTAGCGGGATTCAGCTCCTACAATGAGCAGTTCTTC. Protein sequence: CASSRGQLAGFSSYNEQFF.

The V call is TRBV4-2, the J call TRBJ2-1, with TRBD2 identical over 10 bases. Germline V gene lookup returns CDR1 LGHNA and CDR2 YNFKEQ. The CDR3 spans 17 residues. V lost 4 bases and J lost 0; bases outside the gene matches: 6. This CDR3 is CASSLSLAGGSYNEQFF. As DNA, the CDR3 is TGTGCCAGCAGCCTATCCTTAGCGGGGGGCTCCTACAATGAGCAGTTCTTC.

This clone was detected once. The V gene is TRBV7-2, the J gene TRBJ1-2; 7 bases line up with TRBD1. V dropped 5 bases and J dropped 1; count of bases not matched to a gene: 4. The CDR3 length is 14 residues. CDR1 SGHTA and CDR2 FQGNSA come from the germline V gene. For the CDR3, the DNA is TGTGCCAGCAGCGTTGACAGGGATAACTATGGCTACACCTTC. This translates into CASSVDRDNYGYTF.

The V gene is TRBV5-1, the J gene TRBJ2-5, with 10 nucleotides matching TRBD2. Per germline, CDR1 SGHRS and CDR2 YFSETQ. V trimming: 1 base; J trimming: 2 bases; junction bases outside the gene matches: 2. CDR3 length: 15 residues. Written as DNA, the CDR3 is TGCGCCAGCAGCTTGTCGACTAGCGGGCAAGAGACCCAGTACTTC. This translates into CASSLSTSGQETQYF.

This clone has a handful of counts. This sequence joins TRBV4-2 and TRBJ2-6, with D hard to call. Germline V lookup: CDR1 LGHNA, CDR2 YNFKEQ. Trimming pared 3 bases from V and 3 bases from J, leaving 12 bases between. This CDR3 comprises 16 residues. Here the CDR3 reads CASSQNPIGGANVLTF. In DNA, the CDR3 is TGTGCCAGCAGCCAGAACCCAATCGGTGGGGCCAACGTCCTGACTTTC.

The CDR3 DNA reads as TGTGCCAGCAGCTTGTCATATGGGACTAGCGGGAGGAGCACAGATACGCAGTATTTT. It encodes CASSLSYGTSGRSTDTQYF. The rearrangement joins TRBV5-6 to TRBJ2-3; 15 bases match TRBD2. V gave up 1 base and J gave up 0 bases; unmatched junction bases: 6. Germline lookup yields CDR1 SGHDT and CDR2 YYEEEE. The CDR3 contains 19 residues.

The chain uses TRBV7-9 and TRBJ2-5; 11 nucleotides align to TRBD1. Trimming at V came to 5 bases and at J to 2 bases, leaving 7 bases not matched to a gene. This CDR3 is built from 16 residues. Germline-derived CDR1 and CDR2 are SEHNR and FQNEAQ (reference sequence). The CDR3 bases are TGTGCCAGCAGCGCCTACCGGGACAGGGGGCAAGAGACCCAGTACTTC. This gives the protein CASSAYRDRGQETQYF.

This chain uses TRBV2 with TRBJ2-3, with 15 nucleotides matching TRBD2. CDR1 and CDR2 (germline): SNHLY, FYNNEI. The CDR3 has 16 amino acids. V gave up 7 bases and J gave up 4 bases; unmatched junction bases: 6. The CDR3 DNA reads as TGTGCCAGCAACCCGGGACTAGCGGGAGGCGCAGATACGCAGTATTTT. This codes for CASNPGLAGGADTQYF.

This clone is medium-sized (0.01 to 0.1%) in the sample. The gene calls are TRBV19 and TRBJ1-1; a weak D match, TRBD1 (6 bases). V lost 3 bases to trimming and J lost 11 bases, with 16 bases between them. The CDR3 has 13 amino acids. Germline V CDR1 and CDR2: LNHDA, SQIVND (reference sequence). The CDR3 sequence is CASSIRPDSLAFF. CDR3 coding DNA: TGTGCCAGTAGTATCCGTCCGGACAGCTTGGCTTTCTTT.

The chain couples TRBV28 to TRBJ2-7; D unclear. Trimming removed 3 bases from V and 6 bases from J, with 12 bases in between. Looked up from germline, CDR1 is MDHEN and CDR2 is SYDVKM. This CDR3 has 13 amino acids. The DNA for the CDR3 is TGTGCCAGCAGTTTCGGTGTGCAAGTCGAGCAGTACTTC. This sequence encodes CASSFGVQVEQYF. The variable domain in full, with the rest retrieved from reference TRBV28 and TRBJ2-7, is DVKVTQSSRYLVKRTGEKVFLECVQDMDHENMFWYRQDPGLGLRLIYFSYDVKMKEKGDIPEGYSVSREKKERFSLILESASTNQTSMYLCASSFGVQVEQYFGPGTRLTVT.

The chain links TRBV15 to TRBJ1-4, with TRBD1 matching over 10 bases. V trimming: 4 bases; J trimming: 2 bases; junction bases outside the gene matches: 4. Germline CDR1 LNHNV, CDR2 YYDKDF (reference sequence). This CDR3 has 16 residues. CDR3 DNA: TGTGCCACCAGCACCGGGACAGGGGTGACTAATGAAAAACTGTTTTTT. This gives the protein CATSTGTGVTNEKLFF.

The V and J genes are TRBV14 and TRBJ2-3, with 9 positions matching TRBD1. J gave up 4 bases and V 4 bases, and 9 bases lay outside the gene matches. The CDR3 has 16 residues. Germline loops: CDR1 SGHDN, CDR2 FVKESK. The CDR3 region has the DNA TGTGCCAGCAGCCCCCAGGGACAGGGTGGCTCAGATACGCAGTATTTT. The encoded protein is CASSPQGQGGSDTQYF.

This chain connects TRBV6-1 to TRBJ1-5; unclear D gene. Germline V gene sequence: CDR1 MNHNS, CDR2 SASEGT. This CDR3 is 15 amino acids long. The germline V and J ends were trimmed by 8 bases and 7 bases, with 21 bases remaining between them. The CDR3 region is CASRRYRTDMQPQHF. In DNA, the CDR3 is TGTGCCAGCCGGAGGTATAGGACCGATATGCAGCCCCAGCATTTT.

The V gene is TRBV7-9, the J gene TRBJ1-5; D may be TRBD1 (6 bases). The CDR3 has 16 amino acids. Germline loops: CDR1 SEHNR, CDR2 FQNEAQ (reference sequence). V shed 1 base and J shed 7 bases, with 17 bases lying between them. The DNA for the CDR3 is TGTGCCAGCAGCTTAGATTCGGGGGGCGCGAGGCAGCCCCAGCATTTT. This translates into CASSLDSGGARQPQHF.

The chain uses TRBV28 and TRBJ1-2, with 8 bases that match TRBD1. After removal of 9 bases from V and 5 bases from J, the junction contained 8 bases not matched to a gene. The CDR3 is made up of 13 amino acids. Looked up from germline, CDR1 is MDHEN and CDR2 is SYDVKM. Here the CDR3 reads CASTQGEKYGYTF. CDR3 DNA sequence: TGTGCCAGTACACAGGGGGAGAAATATGGCTACACCTTC.

The J gene is TRBJ2-7, the V gene TRBV28; weak D call: TRBD2 (5 bases). The germline V gene has CDR1 MDHEN and CDR2 SYDVKM. Trimming took off 3 bases at V and 4 bases at J, with 13 bases between the two ends. There are 14 residues in the CDR3. CDR3 sequence reads: CASSFLLDAYEQYF. CDR3 DNA sequence: TGTGCCAGCAGTTTTTTACTAGATGCTTACGAGCAGTACTTC.

V gene TRBV30 combines with J gene TRBJ1-1; D may be TRBD1 (6 bases). Looked up from germline, CDR1 is GTSNPN and CDR2 is SVGIG (reference sequence). Trimming pared 2 bases from V and 8 bases from J, leaving 18 bases between. CDR3 length: 14 residues. CDR3 sequence: CAWSRTRQGIEAFF. The CDR3 nucleotides are TGTGCCTGGAGTCGCACCCGCCAGGGGATCGAAGCTTTCTTT.

In this sample, this clone is medium-sized (0.01 to 0.1%). J is TRBJ1-1 and V is TRBV5-5; D is unclear. CDR1 is SGHKS and CDR2 is YYEKEE in the germline V gene (reference sequence). The CDR3 consists of 14 residues. Trimming took 0 bases from V and 4 from J, leaving 10 bases between them. This chain's CDR3 is CASSLVGRSTEAFF. The CDR3 DNA is TGTGCCAGCAGCTTGGTGGGGAGGAGCACTGAAGCTTTCTTT. The full variable domain, with the rest looked up from reference TRBV5-5 and TRBJ1-1, is DAGVTQSPTHLIKTRGQQVTLRCSPISGHKSVSWYQQVLGQGPQFIFQYYEKEERGRGNFPDRFSARQFPNYSSELNVNALLLGDSALYLCASSLVGRSTEAFFGQGTRLTVV.

This sequence joins TRBV4-2 and TRBJ1-3; D is unclear. Germline lookup yields CDR1 LGHNA and CDR2 YNFKEQ. The length of the CDR3 is 17 residues. The ends were cut back, 1 base at V and 0 bases at J, with 13 bases in the middle. The CDR3 is CASSQGKRLFSGNTIYF. The CDR3, as DNA: TGTGCCAGCAGCCAAGGCAAAAGACTGTTCTCTGGAAACACCATATATTTT.

This chain connects TRBV19 to TRBJ2-1; the D gene is possibly TRBD2 (8 bases). From germline, CDR1 is LNHDA and CDR2 SQIVND (reference sequence). Trimming left V 6 bases short and J 8 bases short, with 23 bases between. The CDR3 spans 16 residues. CDR3 nucleotides: TGTGCCAGTAGGGACTCCTCGGGAGGGGGCTGGTATGAGCAGTTCTTC. As protein: CASRDSSGGGWYEQFF. Filled out from reference TRBV19 and TRBJ2-1, the complete variable domain reads DGGITQSPKYLFRKEGQNVTLSCEQNLNHDAMYWYRQDPGQGLRLIYYSQIVNDFQKGDIAEGYSVSREKKESFPLTVTSAQKNPTAFYLCASRDSSGGGWYEQFFGPGTRLTVL.

V usage is TRBV6-5 and J usage is TRBJ1-2, with 11 bases lining up with TRBD1. The CDR3 extends over 16 amino acids. Per the germline V gene, CDR1 is MNHEY and CDR2 is SVGAGI. J gave up 5 bases and V 2 bases, and 7 bases lay outside the gene matches. DNA for the CDR3: TGTGCCAGCAGTTACACGGACAGGGGGCTGAGTTATGGCTACACCTTC. This codes for CASSYTDRGLSYGYTF.

The V call is TRBV6-1, the J call TRBJ2-7; 9 nucleotides align to TRBD2. V dropped 6 bases and J dropped 2; count of bases not matched to a gene: 8. CDR3 size: 15 residues. Germline V gene lookup returns CDR1 MNHNS and CDR2 SASEGT. CDR3 region: CASRTGASGTYEQYF. In nucleotides, the CDR3 is TGTGCCAGCAGGACCGGCGCTAGCGGGACCTACGAGCAGTACTTC.

The chain couples TRBV7-6 to TRBJ2-7, with 12 bases aligning to TRBD1. Unmatched junction bases numbered 12, after V lost 0 bases and J lost 0 bases. Germline-derived CDR1 and CDR2 are SGHVS and FNYEAQ. The CDR3 has 20 amino acids. The CDR3 here is CASSLAEGQGAAFGSYEQYF. CDR3 DNA: TGTGCCAGCAGCTTAGCGGAGGGACAGGGGGCTGCCTTCGGCTCCTACGAGCAGTACTTC.

This clone was seen a single time. This chain uses TRBV9 with TRBJ1-3; unclear D gene. This CDR3 is built from 15 residues. The V end was cut by 0 bases, the J end by 0 bases, with 7 bases between. CDR1 and CDR2 from the germline V gene are SGDLS and YYNGEE. The CDR3 reads CASSVESRSGNTIYF. The CDR3 coding sequence is TGTGCCAGCAGCGTAGAGAGCCGCTCTGGAAACACCATATATTTT.

The V call is TRBV25-1, the J call TRBJ1-2; TRBD1 is a possible D gene (6 bases). The V and J ends lost 5 bases and 6 bases respectively, with 13 bases between them. Per germline, CDR1 MGHDK and CDR2 SYGVNS. The CDR3 runs to 13 residues. The CDR3 region has the DNA TGTGCCAGCAGTCCACCAGGGGCCGATGGCTACACCTTC. It codes for CASSPPGADGYTF.

This chain uses TRBV30 with TRBJ1-1, with D perhaps TRBD1 (6 bases). The CDR3 is 12 amino acids. CDR1 is GTSNPN, CDR2 SVGIG, per germline (reference sequence). V was pared by 6 bases and J by 4 bases, with 12 bases between. The DNA of the CDR3 is TGTGCCTGCCCTATACAGGGCACTGAAGCTTTCTTT. Its protein product is CACPIQGTEAFF.

This clone has only one observation. The chain combines TRBV5-1 with TRBJ2-1, with 7 nucleotides matching TRBD1. Germline V CDR1 and CDR2: SGHRS, YFSETQ. J lost 4 bases, V lost 4 bases, and 8 bases had no gene match. The CDR3 covers 15 residues. Here the CDR3 DNA reads TGCGCCAGCAGCCTCCGGGACAGCGGATACAATGAGCAGTTCTTC. This translates into CASSLRDSGYNEQFF.